This T cell receptor (beta chain) was recorded in a study of T cell responses to AZD1222 COVID-19 vaccine. Clones were sequenced by immunoSEQ multiplex PCR, and TCRdb holds only the in-frame ones, with some missing. The data show approximately 120,000 clones, over 75% seen once. Notes on this clone: Its antigen is not known.

Study-wide findings and caveats: The study found Spike-specific TCR breadth and depth rose after two AZD1222 doses. The sample set comprised mostly white British donors with more females, and clonal diversity was possibly underestimated. Repertoires were obtained only post-peak T cell response.

This CDR3 comprises 13 residues. CDR1 and CDR2 from the germline V gene are GTSNPN and SVGIG (reference sequence). Trimming left V 0 bases short and J 0 bases short, with 3 bases between. The source was peripheral blood, collected on day 0 of AZD1222 vaccination. The chain carries TRBV30 and TRBJ1-3; D remains unclear. This clonotype was obtained from an adult in good health. The CDR3 DNA reads as TGTGCCTGGAGTGTAATCTCTGGAAACACCATATATTTT. Translated, it gives CAWSVISGNTIYF.